This T cell receptor beta chain was recorded in a study of T cell responses to AZD1222 COVID-19 vaccine. Findings of the study overall: CD4 TCRs linked to vaccination spanned spike, dominating at 160-218 and 743-854. Clonal diversity was possibly underestimated, and white British individuals and females predominated among donors.

Here immunoSEQ multiplex PCR was the method, and the copy in TCRdb shows in-frame clones only, minus some. The sample carries under 250,000 clones, 85% to 95% recorded once. A word on this clone: Its matching antigen is unknown.

This sequence was found in an adult in good health. The sequencing here drew on peripheral blood, taken on day 0 of MenACWY control vaccination.

The CDR3 region is CAAGRSSSGNTIYF. CDR3 nucleotides: TGTGCCGCGGGACGGTCGAGCTCTGGAAACACCATATATTTT. This chain connects TRBV19 to TRBJ1-3; a weak D match, TRBD1 (5 bases). V was trimmed by 11 bases and J by 0 bases, leaving 14 bases between them. This CDR3 comprises 14 residues. Per the germline V gene, CDR1 is LNHDA and CDR2 is SQIVND (reference sequence).